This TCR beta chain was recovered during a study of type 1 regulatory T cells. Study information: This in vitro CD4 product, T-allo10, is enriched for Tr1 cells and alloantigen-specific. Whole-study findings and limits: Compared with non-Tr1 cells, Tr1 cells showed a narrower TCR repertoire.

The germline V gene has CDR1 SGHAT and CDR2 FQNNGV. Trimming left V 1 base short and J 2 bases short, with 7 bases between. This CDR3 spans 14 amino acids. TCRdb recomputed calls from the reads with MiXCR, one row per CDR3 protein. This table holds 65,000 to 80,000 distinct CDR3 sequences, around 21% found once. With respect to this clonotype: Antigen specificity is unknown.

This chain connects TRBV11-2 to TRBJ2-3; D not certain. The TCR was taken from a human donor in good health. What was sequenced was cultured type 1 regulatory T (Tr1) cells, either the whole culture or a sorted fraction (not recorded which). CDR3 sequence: CASSLAAYTDTQYF. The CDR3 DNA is TGTGCCAGCAGCTTAGCGGCATACACAGATACGCAGTATTTT.